These T cell receptor beta chains were read from a single sample in a study of CXCR3-negative and CXCR3-positive naive CD8 T cells. TCRdb re-called the 5' RACE reads and gives one entry per CDR3 protein, without DNA. In all, the sample yields about 110,000 distinct CDR3 sequences. Material for sequencing was naive CXCR3+ CD8+ T cells from blood. The receptors were gathered from a human donor in good health. Some clones in this sample may be carry-over from other donors' samples. Both conserved end residues are part of each CDR3. Each record gives: J gene, V gene, CDR3 protein.

>TRBJ1-1|TRBV7-9
CASSRDRAEAFF
>TRBJ2-2|TRBV5-5
CASSLQGRNTGELFF
>TRBJ2-3|TRBV28
CASSPTTSGGAADTQYF
>TRBJ2-7|TRBV14
CASSPGHTYEQYF
>TRBJ2-7|TRBV16
CASSQSRRMDYEQYF
>TRBJ1-1|TRBV6-6
CASSTQGSTEAFF
>TRBJ2-2|TRBV20-1
CSAREPGGTGELFF
>TRBJ2-7|TRBV5-1
CASSFSDGEQYF
>TRBJ2-5|TRBV12-3/TRBV12-4
CASSAAGTGRLNEETQYF
>TRBJ2-3|TRBV7-9
CASSSGGSDTQYF
>TRBJ2-7|TRBV18
CASSSIYYEQYF
>TRBJ1-1|TRBV3-1
CASSQEEFNTEAFF
>TRBJ2-7|TRBV21-1
CASSNSRVPPYEQYF
>TRBJ1-2|TRBV2
CASSEVTNYGYTF
>TRBJ1-1|TRBV18
CASSPPADTEAFF
>TRBJ2-7|TRBV18
CASCPGQGYYEQYF
>TRBJ2-1|TRBV29-1
CSVRSVGGEQFF
>TRBJ2-2|TRBV12-3/TRBV12-4
CASSSRWGGTGELFF
>TRBJ2-4|TRBV11-2
CASSLGTGPPRNIQYF
>TRBJ2-5|TRBV7-9
CASSLAGGSETQYF
>TRBJ2-1|TRBV5-1
CASRQAGGREQFF
>TRBJ2-3|TRBV11-3
CASSRHSDTQYF